This TCR beta chain was recorded in a study of blood T cell repertoires in COVID-19. Looking at the study overall: The cDNA or gDNA used as material had been derived from T cells, B-cell-depleted T cells, or PBMCs.

V gave up 6 bases and J gave up 8 bases; unmatched junction bases: 11. Germline V gene data show CDR1 as MGHRA and CDR2 as YSYEKL. The CDR3 length is 14 residues. This clone has a single count. Seattle's cohort entered during active infection and was followed longitudinally. In the study's own analysis: Reference gene primer amplification in the assay estimated nucleated cell counts. Using immunoSEQ multiplex PCR, the repertoire was profiled, and TCRdb retains in-frame clones only, with some absent. The V and J calls and clone size are taken from that table; D and trimming were inferred from the DNA. This table has hundreds of thousands of clones, around 90% appearing once.

The TCR sequence derives from a woman aged 25 to 45 with COVID-19, enrolled during active disease. This chain connects TRBV4-1 to TRBJ1-2; 8 bases are a match to TRBD1. Source material: peripheral blood. CDR3 sequence reads: CASSPGTGGGGYTF. The DNA for the CDR3 is TGCGCCAGCAGTCCCGGGACAGGTGGCGGAGGCTACACCTTC.